The clone carrying this T cell receptor beta chain was picked up a small number of times. Its antigen is currently unknown. This record comes from a study of cytotoxic CD8 clonotypes in ibrutinib-treated CLL. Study at large: After a median of around 70 months, 14 patients stayed remitted and some 12 progressed; responses had been partial in about 24 and complete in 2. Study results and caveats: Public clonotypes, rarely seen, contracted or held steady on treatment. Sampling times, which were not matched between the groups, differed between sustained-remission patients and progressing patients.

Produced via immunoSEQ multiplex PCR; TCRdb's table is partial and in-frame only. Of 150,000 or so clones listed, about 80% are singletons. The input for sequencing was PBMCs, taken after 12 months of ibrutinib treatment. The source is a human donor with chronic lymphocytic leukemia.

Written as DNA, the CDR3 is TGCGCCAGCAGCCTGCGGAGCGGCGGGAGGATCGAGCAGTACTTC. It specifies CASSLRSGGRIEQYF. The chain is built from TRBV5-1 and TRBJ2-7, with 8 bases that match TRBD2. The CDR3 loop spans 15 amino acids. Germline CDR1 reads SGHRS; CDR2 reads YFSETQ. The V segment lost 4 bases and the J segment 6 bases; nucleotides outside the gene matches: 12.